These 14 T cell receptor beta chains originate from one sample sequenced in a study of T cell repertoires in cytomegalovirus infection. TCRdb fed the reads into MiXCR, producing one record per CDR3 protein. Of some 400,000 distinct CDR3 sequences in the sample, approximately 32% were seen once. Sequenced: PBMCs. The receptors shown here come from a human donor in good health (CMV status not recorded). Some clones in this sample may be carry-over from other donors' samples.

The genes are TRBV7-9 and TRBJ2-7; TRBD2 agrees at 14 bases. The J segment lost 4 bases and the V segment lost 5 bases, leaving 13 bases of the junction unmatched. This CDR3 spans 18 amino acids. From germline, CDR1 is SEHNR and CDR2 FQNEAQ (reference sequence). CDR3 sequence reads: CASSQPPTGLAGAYEQYF. The CDR3 nucleotides read TGTGCCAGCAGCCAACCCCCAACGGGACTAGCGGGGGCGTACGAGCAGTACTTC. Drawing the rest from reference TRBV7-9 and TRBJ2-7, the complete variable domain is DTGVSQNPRHKITKRGQNVTFRCDPISEHNRLYWYRQTLGQGPEFLTYFQNEAQLEKSRLLSDRFSAERPKGSFSTLEIQRTEQGDSAMYLCASSQPPTGLAGAYEQYFGPGTRLTVT.

This clonotype was seen at least ten times. V gene TRBV11-3 combines with J gene TRBJ2-1, with 11 bases lining up with TRBD1. The CDR3 totals 15 residues. V lost 3 bases and J lost 7; bases outside the gene matches: 5. Germline CDR1 reads SGHNT; CDR2 reads YENEEA. In DNA, the CDR3 is TGTGCCAGCAGCTTGAGAGGGACAGGGGGTAATGAGCAGTTCTTC. Encoded protein: CASSLRGTGGNEQFF. The complete variable domain, with remaining parts taken from reference TRBV11-3 and TRBJ2-1, reads EAGVVQSPRYKIIEKKQPVAFWCNPISGHNTLYWYLQNLGQGPELLIRYENEEAVDDSQLPKDRFSAERLKGVDSTLKIQPAELGDSAVYLCASSLRGTGGNEQFFGPGTRLTVL.

This clonotype has a count of ten or more. The genes are TRBV7-2 and TRBJ2-1; D is unresolved. In germline, CDR1 is SGHTA, CDR2 FQGNSA. The CDR3 contains 13 residues. With 2 bases removed from V and 9 bases from J, the gap between germline ends came to 11 bases. The CDR3 loop is CASSLTKKSEQFF. CDR3 nucleotides: TGTGCCAGCAGCTTAACGAAGAAAAGTGAGCAGTTCTTC.

The rearrangement links TRBV27 to TRBJ1-1, with D possibly TRBD1 on 5 matching bases. Germline CDR1 and CDR2: MNHEY and SMNVEV (reference sequence). V gave up 11 bases and J gave up 8 bases, with 24 bases separating them. The CDR3 loop spans 14 amino acids. As DNA, the CDR3 is TGTGCCCGCAACCTACGCAGGGACGCCCCCGAAGCTTTCTTT. Translated, it gives CARNLRRDAPEAFF.

Comment on this clonotype: It may be a read error: a sequence one base away is much more abundant. This chain joins TRBV7-3 and TRBJ1-1; 7 positions agree with TRBD1. Germline values: CDR1 SGHTA, CDR2 FQGTGA. The CDR3 consists of 14 residues. CDR3 sequence: CASSLTGQITDAFF. The CDR3 coding sequence is TGTGCCAGCAGCTTAACGGGACAGATCACTGATGCTTTCTTT. The full variable domain, rest sourced from reference TRBV7-3 and TRBJ1-1, is GAGVSQTPSNKVTEKGKYVELRCDPISGHTALYWYRQSLGQGPEFLIYFQGTGAADDSGLPNDRFFAVRPEGSVSTLKIQRTERGDSAVYLCASSLTGQITDAFFGQGTRLTVV.

This clonotype was picked up many times. The rearrangement links TRBV11-2 to TRBJ1-3; D is uncertain. The CDR3 is made up of 17 amino acids. Germline CDR1 and CDR2: SGHAT and FQNNGV. V lost 4 bases, J lost 0 bases, and 16 bases lay in between. This CDR3 reads CASSSPKGRYSGNTIYF. The DNA for the CDR3 is TGTGCCAGCAGCTCTCCCAAAGGACGGTACTCTGGAAACACCATATATTTT.

The V gene is TRBV15, the J gene TRBJ1-6; D not certain. The V and J ends lost 5 bases and 4 bases respectively, with 18 bases between them. The length of the CDR3 is 17 residues. CDR1 and CDR2 (germline): LNHNV, YYDKDF (reference sequence). Written as DNA, the CDR3 is TGTGCCACCAGCCCCTCCCGGCTCGCGGATTATAATTCACCCCTCCACTTT. It translates to CATSPSRLADYNSPLHF.

This clonotype was observed a handful of times. V and J are TRBV6-6 and TRBJ2-2; D is unclear. This CDR3 spans 17 amino acids. The germline gives CDR1 MNHNY, CDR2 SVGAGI (reference sequence). The V gene lost 0 bases and the J gene lost 3 bases, with 14 bases spanning the gap. CDR3 nucleotides: TGTGCCAGCAGTTACTCGAGAGTAGCTATCGACACCGGGGAGCTGTTTTTT. This encodes CASSYSRVAIDTGELFF.

The chain links TRBV29-1 to TRBJ2-6; weak D call: TRBD2 (5 bases). The CDR3 sequence is 14 residues long. Trimming shortened V by 7 bases and J by 0 bases, and 10 bases separated the two germline ends. The V gene's germline CDR1 is SQVTM and CDR2 ANQGSEA. The DNA for the CDR3 is TGCAGCGCCGCGGGTAGCTCTGGGGCCAACGTCCTGACTTTC. This encodes CSAAGSSGANVLTF.

The chain employs TRBV7-6 and TRBJ1-4; TRBD1 is a possible D gene (6 bases). V was clipped by 3 bases and J by 11 bases, with 19 bases between them. Germline CDR1 and CDR2: SGHVS and FNYEAQ. The CDR3 length is 15 residues. CDR3 nucleotides: TGTGCCAGCAGCTTGCGGGGGGCCCGACAAGCCAAACTGTTTTTT. Translated, it gives CASSLRGARQAKLFF.

CDR3 nucleotides: TGTGCCACCACTGACAGCGGATCCCGGCTGGGTAATGAAAAACTGTTTTTT. It codes for CATTDSGSRLGNEKLFF. The J gene is TRBJ1-4, the V gene TRBV15, with D perhaps TRBD1 (5 bases). Trimming stripped 7 bases from V and 4 bases from J, with 22 bases between. CDR1 is LNHNV, CDR2 YYDKDF, per germline (reference sequence). The CDR3 sequence is 17 residues long.

This clonotype was observed a handful of times. The chain carries TRBV6-6 and TRBJ2-3; D might be TRBD1 (6 bases). Looked up from germline, CDR1 is MNHNY and CDR2 is SVGAGI (reference sequence). This CDR3 has 13 amino acids. Trimming removed 6 bases at V and 4 bases at J, with 11 bases between. CDR3 sequence reads: CASSKTGADTQYF. The DNA of the CDR3 is TGTGCCAGCAGCAAGACAGGTGCAGATACGCAGTATTTT.

The table lists this clonotype with many counts. This rearrangement joins TRBV7-9 to TRBJ1-1; 10 nucleotides match TRBD1. Germline V gene lookup returns CDR1 SEHNR and CDR2 FQNEAQ (reference sequence). V was pared by 4 bases and J by 5 bases, with 7 bases of the junction left unmatched. The CDR3 runs 15 residues. CDR3 coding DNA: TGTGCCAGCAGCTCCAGACAGGGGGCGCGTACTGAAGCTTTCTTT. It encodes CASSSRQGARTEAFF.

This clonotype has ten or more counts. The V call is TRBV7-6, the J call TRBJ1-5; D is ambiguous. Deletions cut 1 base from V and 7 bases from J, with 8 bases between. This CDR3 region has 13 residues. CDR1 SGHVS and CDR2 FNYEAQ come from the germline V gene. In DNA, the CDR3 is TGTGCCAGCAGCTTAGATGAGGGACAGCCCCAGCATTTT. Encoded protein: CASSLDEGQPQHF.